This T cell receptor beta chain was documented in a study of early T cells in non-severe SARS-CoV-2 infection. CDR3 length: 15 residues. Between the trimmed V and J ends, which lost 4 bases and 10 bases, there was a span of 17 bases. The germline V gene has CDR1 MRHNA and CDR2 SNTAGT. Unique molecular identifier tags were affixed to discrete cDNA molecules. TCRdb recomputed calls from the 5' RACE reads with MiXCR, one row per CDR3 protein. The data hold under 40,000 distinct CDR3 sequences, with around 6.5% observed a single time. This receptor was taken from an adult who was a healthcare worker with PCR-confirmed SARS-CoV-2 infection or an uninfected control (not recorded which). V usage is TRBV6-4 and J usage is TRBJ1-6; unclear D gene. Sequenced: whole blood. The CDR3 here is CASSANRVGDSPLHF. CDR3 DNA sequence: TGTGCCAGCAGTGCCAACAGAGTCGGTGACTCACCCCTCCACTTT.